This T cell receptor (beta chain) was obtained from a study of shared clonotypes between healthy human individuals. There are 14 residues in the CDR3. CDR1 and CDR2 from the germline V gene are SGDLS and YYNGEE. Trimming pared 3 bases from V and 0 bases from J, leaving 10 bases between. Sequencing was performed with immunoSEQ multiplex PCR; in TCRdb, only in-frame clones are kept and a portion is missing. The sample consists of over 2,000,000 clones, 85% to 95% of them appearing once. CD45RO-negative CD8 cells positively selected for CCR7 made up the naive population, which excluded terminally differentiated effector memory CD45RA+ cells.

The chain carries TRBV9 and TRBJ2-7; D is uncertain. The sequence came from a man aged 18 to 30 in good health. Some clones in this sample may be carry-over from other donors' samples. The source material was naive CD8+ T cells from PBMCs. The CDR3 loop is CASSAERGSYEQYF. The CDR3 DNA is TGTGCCAGCAGCGCGGAAAGAGGCTCCTACGAGCAGTACTTC. The complete variable domain, with remaining parts taken from reference TRBV9 and TRBJ2-7, reads DSGVTQTPKHLITATGQRVTLRCSPRSGDLSVYWYQQSLDQGLQFLIQYYNGEERAKGNILERFSAQQFPDLHSELNLSSLELGDSALYFCASSAERGSYEQYFGPGTRLTVT.